The 9 T cell receptor beta chains reported below all come from one sample, sequenced in a study of T cell responses to AZD1222 COVID-19 vaccine. Profiled with immunoSEQ multiplex PCR; TCRdb holds only in-frame clones, not every one. The sample yields around 150,000 clones, roughly 92% seen once. Material: peripheral blood, obtained on day 0 of AZD1222 vaccination. The receptors here all came from an adult in good health.

The genes are TRBV6-5 and TRBJ1-3, with D perhaps TRBD1 (6 bases). V was trimmed by 2 bases and J by 0 bases, leaving 8 bases between them. Per the germline V gene, CDR1 is MNHEY and CDR2 is SVGAGI. CDR3 length equals 15 residues. The CDR3: CASSYGGGSGNTIYF. The CDR3 DNA follows: TGTGCCAGCAGTTACGGAGGGGGCTCTGGAAACACCATATATTTT.

The rearrangement joins TRBV7-7 to TRBJ2-3; D gene unclear. With 3 bases removed from V and 2 bases from J, the gap between germline ends came to 6 bases. Germline values: CDR1 SSHAT, CDR2 FNYEAQ (reference sequence). The CDR3 has 13 amino acids. This CDR3 is CASSFADTDTQYF. The DNA for the CDR3 is TGTGCCAGCAGCTTCGCGGACACAGATACGCAGTATTTT.

The chain has TRBV6-6 and TRBJ1-2; 7 bases agree with TRBD1. The CDR3 has 13 amino acids. Germline CDR1 reads MNHNY; CDR2 reads SVGAGI (reference sequence). With V trimmed by 6 bases and J by 8 bases, 9 bases remained unmatched. CDR3 residues: CASRRDRDQGYTF. The CDR3 region has the DNA TGTGCCAGCAGACGCGACAGGGACCAGGGCTACACCTTC.

This chain links TRBV13 with TRBJ2-3, with 7 bases identical to TRBD2. V lost 5 bases to trimming and J lost 2 bases; unmatched junction nucleotides: 19. The germline V gene has CDR1 PRHDT and CDR2 FYEKMQ (reference sequence). CDR3 length: 19 amino acids. Here the CDR3 reads CASSTRRGGLFRDTDTQYF. In nucleotides, the CDR3 is TGTGCCAGCAGCACCCGACGCGGGGGACTTTTTCGCGACACAGATACGCAGTATTTT.

The chain uses TRBV7-9 and TRBJ1-4; D remains unclear. With 5 bases removed from V and 3 bases from J, the gap between germline ends came to 10 bases. Germline V gene sequence: CDR1 SEHNR, CDR2 FQNEAQ (reference sequence). The CDR3 length is 14 residues. The CDR3 spells CASSAYRANEKLFF. CDR3 bases: TGTGCCAGCAGCGCGTATCGAGCTAATGAAAAACTGTTTTTT.

This chain joins TRBV3-1 (or the pseudogene TRBV3-2) and TRBJ1-4; TRBD1 might be the D (6 bases). Trimming took off 5 bases at V and 8 bases at J, with 15 bases between the two ends. CDR1 is LGHDT, CDR2 YNNKEL, per germline (reference sequence). The CDR3 is 14 residues long. The CDR3 here is CASSSLGGGEKLFF. Written as DNA, the CDR3 is TGTGCCAGCAGCTCCCTCGGGGGCGGAGAAAAACTGTTTTTT.

This clone was detected once. V is TRBV4-3 and J is TRBJ1-6; a possible D gene is TRBD1 (5 bases). In germline, CDR1 is LGHNA, CDR2 YSLEER. Trimming stripped 3 bases from V and 9 bases from J, with 15 bases between. There are 15 residues in the CDR3. The CDR3 spells CASSHGTRTGSPLHF. The CDR3, as DNA: TGCGCCAGCAGCCATGGGACGCGAACCGGTTCACCCCTCCACTTT.

The chain links TRBV27 to TRBJ2-2, with a possible D match to TRBD1 (5 bases). Per germline, CDR1 MNHEY and CDR2 SMNVEV (reference sequence). There are 14 residues in the CDR3. V lost 2 bases and J lost 6, with 10 bases in between. The CDR3 nucleotides are TGTGCCAGCAGTTTACAGGGTTGGGCCGGGGAGCTGTTTTTT. As protein: CASSLQGWAGELFF.

The count of this clone is one. V usage is TRBV6-5 and J usage is TRBJ1-2; possible D gene TRBD1, 5 bases. CDR3 length equals 15 residues. Germline V lookup: CDR1 MNHEY, CDR2 SVGAGI. V was trimmed by 0 bases and J by 1 base, leaving 9 bases between them. The CDR3 spells CASSYSAGSNYGYTF. CDR3 DNA sequence: TGTGCCAGCAGTTACTCGGCAGGGAGTAACTATGGCTACACCTTC.